The source of this TCR beta chain is a study of shared clonotypes between healthy human individuals. The CDR3 is made up of 14 amino acids. The V gene lost 0 bases and the J gene lost 1 base, with 7 bases spanning the gap. In germline, CDR1 is SGDLS, CDR2 YYNGEE. Details on this clone: At the DNA level, this CDR3 is encoded by other sequences in the same sample as well.

Profiling relied on immunoSEQ multiplex PCR, and the TCRdb table lists in-frame clones only, not all of them. Among about 2.4 million clones listed, over 85% were seen once. Study donors comprised healthy, HIV-negative adults devoid of recent acute infection or vaccination. Investigators divided CD4+ cells into CD45RA+ naive and CD45RA-negative memory subsets. The chain has TRBV9 and TRBJ1-1, with D perhaps matching TRBD1 (5 bases). Sequenced sample: naive CD4+ T cells sorted from blood. The subset here: CD45RA+ positively selected. This clonotype was sampled from a man between 18 and 35 years old in good health. CDR3 DNA sequence: TGTGCCAGCAGCGTAGGGGGGTGGAACACTGAAGCTTTCTTT. This encodes CASSVGGWNTEAFF.